A single sample is the source of the 13 T cell receptor beta chains below, sequenced in a study of blood T cells in healthy people across ages. With a J-beta primer mix and a sample-barcoded 5' primer, a second PCR ran about 7 to 12 cycles. Using its own MiXCR run on the 5' RACE reads, TCRdb lists one record per CDR3 protein. The data show around 1,000,000 distinct CDR3 sequences, 20% to 25% seen once. The sample was also linked to a second study, of T cells of mothers and their children.

Sequencing input: blood. These receptors were taken from a girl aged 2 to 9 in good health.

V usage is TRBV6-2 or TRBV6-3 and J usage is TRBJ1-1; D is unclear. V shed 4 bases and J shed 0 bases, with 12 bases lying between them. Per germline, CDR1 MNHEY and CDR2 SVGEGT. The CDR3 consists of 15 residues. CDR3 residues: CASSSRAGVNTEAFF. The DNA of the CDR3 is TGTGCCAGCAGTTCAAGGGCCGGGGTGAACACTGAAGCTTTCTTT.

The CDR3 nucleotides are TGCGCCAGCAGCCACGCTTGGGAAGACAATGAGCAGTTCTTC. Protein product: CASSHAWEDNEQFF. The chain joins TRBV4-1 to TRBJ2-7, with D unclear. The DNA end lines up better with TRBJ2-1; the J call may be wrong. The CDR3 is made up of 14 amino acids. Germline V lookup: CDR1 MGHRA, CDR2 YSYEKL.

V and J are TRBV5-6 and TRBJ2-1, with 8 bases identical to TRBD1. This CDR3 comprises 12 residues. Germline CDR1 reads SGHDT; CDR2 reads YYEEEE. Trimming removed 2 bases from V and 10 bases from J; junction bases left unmatched: 2. This CDR3 reads CASSFDRGEQFF. In nucleotides, the CDR3 is TGTGCCAGCAGCTTCGACAGGGGAGAGCAGTTCTTC.

V and J are TRBV14 and TRBJ2-2; 9 bases are shared with TRBD1. Germline V gene lookup returns CDR1 SGHDN and CDR2 FVKESK. The junction had 11 bases not matched to a gene; V was cut back by 0 bases and J by 0 bases. The CDR3 extends over 20 amino acids. CDR3 loop: CASSQDQRQGVSSNTGELFF. As DNA, the CDR3 is TGTGCCAGCAGCCAAGATCAAAGACAGGGGGTGAGTTCGAACACCGGGGAGCTGTTTTTT.

J is TRBJ1-2 and V is TRBV5-5; no reliable D call. Germline loops: CDR1 SGHKS, CDR2 YYEKEE (reference sequence). The CDR3 contains 16 residues. Trimming stripped 0 bases from V and 1 base from J, with 13 bases between. CDR3 residues: CASSLVPPTYNYGYTF. The CDR3 coding sequence is TGTGCCAGCAGCTTGGTTCCACCTACCTATAACTATGGCTACACCTTC.

The gene calls are TRBV3-1 and TRBJ1-2; a possible D gene is TRBD1 (6 bases). V lost 7 bases, J lost 4 bases, and 16 bases lay in between. From germline, CDR1 is LGHDT and CDR2 YNNKEL (reference sequence). The length of the CDR3 is 14 residues. This chain's CDR3 is CASKEGGTFYGYTF. The CDR3 bases are TGTGCCAGCAAAGAAGGGGGGACTTTCTATGGCTACACCTTC.

The J gene is TRBJ2-3, the V gene TRBV27; perhaps TRBD2 as D (5 bases). This CDR3 has 14 residues. Germline V lookup: CDR1 MNHEY, CDR2 SMNVEV (reference sequence). V was clipped by 3 bases and J by 2 bases, with 9 bases between them. CDR3 in DNA: TGTGCCAGCAGTTTCACCGGGAACACAGATACGCAGTATTTT. It translates to CASSFTGNTDTQYF.

This clonotype was counted a single time. An end of the junction does not agree with germline; a read error may underlie this. The genes are TRBV10-3 and TRBJ2-1, with no clear D. Per the germline V gene, CDR1 is ENHRY and CDR2 is SYGVKD. The CDR3 loop spans 13 amino acids. The CDR3, as DNA: TGTGGCATCAGCGAGAGGAGCCACAATGAGCAGTTCTTC. This gives the protein CGISERSHNEQFF.

Regarding this clonotype: Sequence at one end of the junction differs from germline and may be a read error. The chain carries TRBV2 and TRBJ2-2; D ambiguous. CDR1 is SNHLY, CDR2 FYNNEI, per germline. The CDR3 runs 16 residues. The CDR3 loop reads CASSFGPVSNIGELFF. The CDR3 DNA reads TGTGCCAGCAGTTTTGGACCCGTTTCGAACATCGGGGAGCTGTTTTTT.

V is TRBV29-1 and J is TRBJ2-4; 9 bases are shared with TRBD1. The germline gives CDR1 SQVTM, CDR2 ANQGSEA. The CDR3 is made up of 13 amino acids. The V gene end was trimmed by 7 bases and the J gene end by 7 bases; junction bases not matched to a gene: 8. The DNA of the CDR3 is TGCAGCGCCCTCGACAGGGGGAATAACATTCAGTACTTC. Protein product: CSALDRGNNIQYF.

J is TRBJ2-1 and V is TRBV5-1; perhaps TRBD1 as D (5 bases). The end of the DNA fits TRBJ2-7 better, so the J call may be wrong. Per the germline V gene, CDR1 is SGHRS and CDR2 is YFSETQ. The CDR3 runs to 14 residues. The CDR3 sequence: CASSLEGVGYEQYF. Here the CDR3 DNA reads TGCGCCAGCAGCTTGGAAGGGGTAGGGTACGAGCAGTACTTC.

The gene calls are TRBV28 and TRBJ2-2, with TRBD1 as a possible D gene (6 bases). V gave up 11 bases and J gave up 4 bases, with 11 bases separating them. Germline values: CDR1 MDHEN, CDR2 SYDVKM. CDR3 length: 12 residues. DNA for the CDR3: TGTGCCTGCGGACAGTTCACCGGGGAGCTGTTTTTT. Translating gives CACGQFTGELFF.

This clonotype turned up a few times. The genes are TRBV11-2 and TRBJ2-1; D may be TRBD1 or TRBD2 (5 bases each). The length of the CDR3 is 17 residues. Germline CDR1 SGHAT, CDR2 FQNNGV. Between the trimmed V and J ends, which lost 5 bases and 8 bases, there was a span of 25 bases. In DNA form, the CDR3 reads TGTGCCAGCAGCGAACCGCCGGGACCAGGGATGGTCTATGAGCAGTTCTTC. It translates to CASSEPPGPGMVYEQFF.